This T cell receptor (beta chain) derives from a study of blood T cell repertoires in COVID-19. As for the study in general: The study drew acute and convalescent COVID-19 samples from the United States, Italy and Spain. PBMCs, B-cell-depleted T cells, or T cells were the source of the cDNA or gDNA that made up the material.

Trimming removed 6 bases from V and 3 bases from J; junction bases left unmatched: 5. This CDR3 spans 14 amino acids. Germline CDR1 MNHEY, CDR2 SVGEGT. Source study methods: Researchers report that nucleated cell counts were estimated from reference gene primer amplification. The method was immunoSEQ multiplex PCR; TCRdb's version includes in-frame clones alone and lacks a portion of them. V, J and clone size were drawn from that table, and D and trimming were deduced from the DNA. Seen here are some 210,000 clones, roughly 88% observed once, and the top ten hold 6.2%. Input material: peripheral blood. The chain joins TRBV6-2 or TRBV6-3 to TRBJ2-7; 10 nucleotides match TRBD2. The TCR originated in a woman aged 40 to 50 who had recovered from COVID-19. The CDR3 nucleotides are TGTGCCAGCAGCCGGACTAGCGGATACTACGAGCAGTACTTC. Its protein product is CASSRTSGYYEQYF.